The clone carrying this TCR beta chain was detected only a few times. Its antigen is unknown. Other DNA sequences of this sample code for an identical CDR3. CDR1 and CDR2 (germline): MNHNY, SVGAGI (reference sequence). CDR3 length: 12 amino acids. V lost 0 bases and J lost 5, with 1 base in between. The data are from a study of graft-versus-host responses after intestinal transplantation. This table comes from immunoSEQ multiplex PCR, and its TCRdb copy is limited to in-frame clones, with some not included. The data show 90,000 to 150,000 clones, with 90% to 95% seen just once and 3% to 3.5% held by the top ten.

The material was unstimulated CD8+ T cells sorted from spleen or lymph node cells, obtained before intestinal transplant. The receptor was derived from a human donor who received an intestinal transplant. V gene TRBV6-6 combines with J gene TRBJ2-2; D unresolved. The CDR3 here is CASSYSTGELFF. CDR3 nucleotide sequence: TGTGCCAGCAGTTACTCGACCGGGGAGCTGTTTTTT.